This T cell receptor (beta chain) stems from a study of CD8 T cells in Susac syndrome. Study findings and constraints: It was acknowledged in the study that the number of individuals who were included in its TCR sequencing and HLA analysis was relatively small.

Random hexamers served to reverse transcribe roughly 0.45 to 1 ug RNA. TCRdb passed the immunoSEQ multiplex PCR reads through MiXCR, listing each CDR3 protein once. The sample shows approximately 120,000 distinct CDR3 sequences, 80% to 95% of them seen only once. Remarks on this clonotype: No antigen is known for it.

The CDR3 totals 17 residues. The V gene lost 1 base and the J gene lost 0 bases, with 15 bases spanning the gap. In germline, CDR1 is SEHNR, CDR2 FQNEAQ (reference sequence). Source material: CD8+ T cells from PBMCs. This chain joins TRBV7-9 and TRBJ1-1; no definite D call. The sequence was collected from a human donor with multiple sclerosis. This chain's CDR3 is CASSLGQSYGLNTEAFF. The CDR3 coding sequence is TGTGCCAGCAGCTTAGGGCAGAGCTACGGGTTGAACACTGAAGCTTTCTTT.